This T cell receptor (beta chain) emerged from a study of CD8 T cells in ankylosing spondylitis. General study findings and limits: Ankylosing spondylitis blood appeared to be characterized by a TCR beta motif of 8 or 9 highly homologous variants.

The germline CDR1 and CDR2 sequences are SQVTM and ANQGSEA. Between the trimmed V and J ends, which lost 3 bases and 0 bases, there was a span of 9 bases. CDR3 size: 14 residues. Ten or more counts support this clonotype. Its matching antigen is unknown. Using its own MiXCR run on the 5' RACE reads, TCRdb lists one record per CDR3 protein. The table lists roughly 69,000 distinct CDR3 sequences, over 4% of them singletons. Sequencing input: blood, either unsorted or a sorted T cell fraction (not recorded which). The clonotype originates from a male donor with ankylosing spondylitis or in good health (not recorded which). V gene TRBV29-1 combines with J gene TRBJ2-1; D remains ambiguous. CDR3 in DNA: TGCAGCGTTGAGCCCCAAAGCTCCTACAATGAGCAGTTCTTC. This gives the protein CSVEPQSSYNEQFF.